The 15 T cell receptor beta chains below come from one sample, sequenced in a study of CD8 T cells in Susac syndrome. With random hexamers, roughly 0.45 to 1 ug RNA was reverse transcribed. Each CDR3 protein gets one entry after TCRdb re-called the immunoSEQ multiplex PCR reads with MiXCR. Of 150,000 to 200,000 distinct CDR3 sequences listed, about 94% are singletons. Sequenced input: CD4+ T cells from PBMCs. Every receptor here comes from a human donor in good health.

CDR3 residues: CASSYPGLYNEQFF. Written as DNA, the CDR3 is TGTGCCAGCAGTTACCCAGGACTCTACAATGAGCAGTTCTTC. The genes are TRBV6-2 or TRBV6-3 and TRBJ2-1; tentative D call: TRBD2 (5 bases). V lost 2 bases, J lost 3 bases, and 8 bases lay in between. Germline-derived CDR1 and CDR2 are MNHEY and SVGEGT. The CDR3 is 14 amino acids.

V gene TRBV24-1 combines with J gene TRBJ2-1; 12 nucleotides align to TRBD2. Germline V lookup: CDR1 KGHDR, CDR2 SFDVKD. The CDR3 extends over 16 amino acids. V shed 4 bases, J shed 8 bases, and the junction held 8 bases outside the gene matches. This chain's CDR3 is CATSEGLAGGLDEQFF. In DNA, the CDR3 is TGTGCCACCAGTGAAGGCCTAGCGGGGGGGCTCGATGAGCAGTTCTTC.

In its sample, this clonotype was seen once. The rearrangement uses TRBV5-6 and TRBJ1-6; no reliable D call. The ends were cut back, 3 bases at V and 9 bases at J, with 7 bases in the middle. The CDR3 is 12 residues long. Germline values: CDR1 SGHDT, CDR2 YYEEEE. Here the CDR3 DNA reads TGTGCCAGCAGCTCCGGTATTTCACCCCTCCACTTT. The encoded protein is CASSSGISPLHF.

This clonotype showed up just once. The V call is TRBV27, the J call TRBJ1-6; TRBD1 matches at 10 bases. CDR1 and CDR2 (germline): MNHEY, SMNVEV (reference sequence). The CDR3 has 15 amino acids. V trimming: 2 bases; J trimming: 10 bases; junction bases outside the gene matches: 5. The CDR3, as DNA: TGTGCCAGCAGTTTACCCGGGACAGGGGTCTCACCCCTCCACTTT. Its translation is CASSLPGTGVSPLHF.

The chain is built from TRBV10-3 and TRBJ2-2; D remains unclear. V was clipped by 1 base and J by 5 bases, with 14 bases between them. Germline V gene data show CDR1 as ENHRY and CDR2 as SYGVKD. The length of the CDR3 is 16 residues. Here the CDR3 DNA reads TGTGCCATCAGTGAGTGGACGCCCCTGGGGACCGGGGAGCTGTTTTTT. Its translation is CAISEWTPLGTGELFF.

The chain combines TRBV12-3 or TRBV12-4 with TRBJ2-3; D unclear. The CDR3 contains 14 residues. Trimming pared 6 bases from V and 1 base from J, leaving 11 bases between. The CDR3 loop reads CASSPWRGTDTQYF. The CDR3 nucleotides read TGTGCCAGCAGCCCCTGGCGTGGCACAGATACGCAGTATTTT.

The V and J genes are TRBV7-2 and TRBJ2-2; 8 positions agree with TRBD2. Germline V lookup: CDR1 SGHTA, CDR2 FQGNSA. The CDR3 is 15 residues long. After removal of 1 base from V and 7 bases from J, the junction contained 5 bases not matched to a gene. Here the CDR3 DNA reads TGTGCCAGCAGCTTAGACAAGCGGGGGAGCGGGGAGCTGTTTTTT. Amino acids: CASSLDKRGSGELFF.

J is TRBJ2-2 and V is TRBV7-2, with TRBD2 matching over 11 bases. Trimming cost V 10 bases and J 2 bases; bases outside gene matches: 6. This CDR3 has 15 residues. Looked up from germline, CDR1 is SGHTA and CDR2 is FQGNSA. The CDR3 nucleotides are TGTGCCACCTTTAGCGGGGGGGCAAACACCGGGGAGCTGTTTTTT. Translating gives CATFSGGANTGELFF.

This chain joins TRBV5-1 and TRBJ2-5; 10 bases align to TRBD2. CDR1 and CDR2 (germline): SGHRS, YFSETQ. The CDR3 sequence is 19 residues long. V gave up 0 bases and J gave up 2 bases; unmatched junction bases: 13. CDR3 protein: CASSLGPSGGLGGQETQYF. The DNA of the CDR3 is TGCGCCAGCAGCTTGGGTCCTAGCGGGGGCCTCGGGGGTCAAGAGACCCAGTACTTC.

The chain combines TRBV5-1 with TRBJ1-6; no reliable D call. Germline V CDR1 and CDR2: SGHRS, YFSETQ. This CDR3 comprises 15 residues. Trimming stripped 6 bases from V and 6 bases from J, with 16 bases between. CDR3 DNA: TGCGCCAGCAACTCGAAATTTAGAAGTAATTCACCCCTCCACTTT. This translates into CASNSKFRSNSPLHF.

This rearrangement joins TRBV7-3 to TRBJ2-2, with D maybe TRBD2 (5 bases). This CDR3 contains 13 residues. Deletions cut 5 bases from V and 5 bases from J, with 9 bases between. Per the germline V gene, CDR1 is SGHTA and CDR2 is FQGTGA. CDR3 sequence reads: CASSNTRTGELFF. CDR3 nucleotide sequence: TGTGCCAGCAGCAACACTAGGACCGGGGAGCTGTTTTTT.

The chain couples TRBV18 to TRBJ1-1, with unresolved D. Germline-derived CDR1 and CDR2 are KGHSH and LQKENI. V lost 0 bases, J lost 5 bases, and 13 bases lay in between. The length of the CDR3 is 15 residues. Written as DNA, the CDR3 is TGTGCCAGCTCACCACCTAACGGTCGGGAGACTGAAGCTTTCTTT. Encoded protein: CASSPPNGRETEAFF.

In its sample, this clonotype was seen once. One end of the junction fails to match germline, which may point to a read error. This chain joins TRBV13 and TRBJ2-7, with 10 bases matching TRBD1. The CDR3 has 13 residues. Germline loops: CDR1 PRHDT, CDR2 FYEKMQ (reference sequence). The CDR3 reads CASSLGTGVTMYF. CDR3 DNA sequence: TGTGCCAGCAGCCTAGGGACAGGGGTTACGATGTACTTC.

The chain has TRBV6-2 or TRBV6-3 and TRBJ1-5; weak D call: TRBD1 (6 bases). Germline lookup yields CDR1 MNHEY and CDR2 SVGEGT. The CDR3 length is 13 residues. V lost 7 bases, J lost 2 bases, and 9 bases lay in between. The chain's CDR3 is CASMAGGNQPQHF. The DNA for the CDR3 is TGTGCCAGCATGGCAGGGGGCAATCAGCCCCAGCATTTT.

The table lists this clonotype with a count of one. The chain's CDR3 is CASSGRVGMDTGELFF. CDR3 sequence (DNA): TGTGCCAGCAGCGGGAGGGTCGGCATGGACACCGGGGAGCTGTTTTTT. The V gene is TRBV9, the J gene TRBJ2-2; a possible D gene is TRBD2 (6 bases). Germline CDR1 is SGDLS and CDR2 is YYNGEE. The length of the CDR3 is 16 residues. Trimming shortened V by 3 bases and J by 3 bases, and 15 bases separated the two germline ends.